The 28 T cell receptor beta chains below come from one sample, sequenced in a study of blood T cell repertoires in COVID-19. Repertoires were generated with immunoSEQ multiplex PCR, while TCRdb's copy carries only in-frame clones and drops some. The sample has around 150,000 clones; 84% are singletons. Sequencing was carried out using peripheral blood. Every receptor here comes from a woman of 80 years or more with acute or convalescent COVID-19.

The chain combines TRBV5-1 with TRBJ2-7; TRBD1 agrees at 7 bases. There are 14 residues in the CDR3. Germline CDR1 reads SGHRS; CDR2 reads YFSETQ. With V trimmed by 3 bases and J by 2 bases, 5 bases remained unmatched. The CDR3 DNA sequence: TGCGCCAGCAGCTCGGGACAGATTACCTACGAGCAGTACTTC. Translated: CASSSGQITYEQYF.

The genes are TRBV28 and TRBJ2-7; 8 nucleotides align to TRBD1. V was clipped by 6 bases and J by 3 bases; unmatched bases: 10. The length of the CDR3 is 15 residues. The V gene's germline CDR1 is MDHEN and CDR2 SYDVKM. CDR3 protein: CASRYYRGSYYEQYF. Written as DNA, the CDR3 is TGTGCCAGCAGGTATTACAGGGGGTCGTACTACGAGCAGTACTTC.

The CDR3 here is CASSQEGQKLFF. In nucleotides, the CDR3 is TGTGCCAGCTCCCAGGAGGGCCAAAAACTGTTTTTT. The rearrangement links TRBV18 to TRBJ1-4; D gene uncertain. The V end was cut by 6 bases, the J end by 9 bases, with 11 bases between. CDR1 KGHSH and CDR2 LQKENI come from the germline V gene. The CDR3 is 12 residues long.

This rearrangement joins TRBV18 to TRBJ1-3; 8 bases match TRBD1. The CDR3 is 17 amino acids. Germline CDR1 reads KGHSH; CDR2 reads LQKENI. The V and J ends lost 1 base and 2 bases, in that order; junction bases with no gene match: 7. In nucleotides, the CDR3 is TGTGCCAGCTCACCACTGGTCCAGGGGGCTGCTGGAAACACCATATATTTT. It is translated as CASSPLVQGAAGNTIYF.

The chain couples TRBV29-1 to TRBJ1-3, with TRBD1 identical over 9 bases. Germline CDR1 and CDR2: SQVTM and ANQGSEA. Unmatched junction bases numbered 7, after V lost 7 bases and J lost 0 bases. The CDR3 extends over 15 amino acids. CDR3 sequence reads: CSAKQGANSGNTIYF. CDR3 nucleotide sequence: TGCAGCGCAAAACAGGGGGCTAACTCTGGAAACACCATATATTTT.

The chain joins TRBV7-6 to TRBJ2-1; 8 bases fit TRBD2. This CDR3 spans 19 amino acids. CDR1 and CDR2 from the germline V gene are SGHVS and FNYEAQ. Germline trimming cut 1 base from V and 1 base from J; bases unmatched to any gene: 12. The CDR3 nucleotides read TGTGCCAGCAGCTTAGAGGCCGGGAGGGCCGGTTTGTCCTACAATGAGCAGTTCTTC. Translating it yields CASSLEAGRAGLSYNEQFF.

V and J are TRBV7-9 and TRBJ1-1; weak D call: TRBD1 (5 bases). In germline, CDR1 is SEHNR, CDR2 FQNEAQ (reference sequence). The CDR3 runs 14 residues. The V and J ends lost 5 bases and 5 bases respectively, with 15 bases between them. CDR3 sequence (DNA): TGTGCCAGCAGCCCCCTGGGGGGGAATACTGAAGCTTTCTTT. Protein: CASSPLGGNTEAFF.

J is TRBJ2-6 and V is TRBV7-3; possible D gene TRBD1, 5 bases. The CDR3 spans 13 residues. The V gene's germline CDR1 is SGHTA and CDR2 FQGTGA. V dropped 5 bases and J dropped 6 bases, with 8 bases sitting between them. CDR3 sequence (DNA): TGTGCCAGCAGCATCGGACAGGCCAACGTCCTGACTTTC. Protein product: CASSIGQANVLTF.

The CDR3 DNA is TGTGCCAGCAGCTTCCCTAGCGGGCTGGGGGTCAATGAGCAGTTCTTC. Translation: CASSFPSGLGVNEQFF. The chain combines TRBV5-6 with TRBJ2-1, with TRBD2 matching over 8 bases. Germline lookup yields CDR1 SGHDT and CDR2 YYEEEE. J was trimmed by 6 bases and V by 2 bases; bases with no gene match: 10. This CDR3 contains 16 residues.

The CDR3 DNA follows: TGTGCCAGCAGCATACAAGAGACCCAGTACTTC. It encodes CASSIQETQYF. This chain links TRBV7-9 with TRBJ2-5; D is unresolved. The CDR3 has 11 amino acids. Germline V CDR1 and CDR2: SEHNR, FQNEAQ (reference sequence). Trimming took off 5 bases at V and 2 bases at J, with 3 bases between the two ends.

V usage is TRBV11-2 and J usage is TRBJ1-2, with unresolved D. The V and J ends lost 5 bases and 7 bases respectively, with 11 bases between them. CDR1 and CDR2 (germline): SGHAT, FQNNGV. This CDR3 is 12 amino acids long. CDR3 sequence (DNA): TGTGCCAGCAGCCCCAGTCAATTTGGCTACACCTTC. Translation: CASSPSQFGYTF.

J is TRBJ1-4 and V is TRBV3-1 (or the pseudogene TRBV3-2), with TRBD1 matching over 7 bases. CDR3 length equals 16 residues. J gave up 4 bases and V 3 bases, and 8 bases lay outside the gene matches. Germline CDR1 and CDR2: LGHDT and YNNKEL (reference sequence). The CDR3 nucleotides read TGTGCCAGCAGCCACCCCCGGACAGGCTTTAATGAAAAACTGTTTTTT. Translating it yields CASSHPRTGFNEKLFF.

The CDR3 DNA follows: TGTGCCAGCAGCCTAATGCATGTCCTAAACACCGGGGAGCTGTTTTTT. Its translation: CASSLMHVLNTGELFF. The chain recombines TRBV7-2 with TRBJ2-2, with D unclear. CDR1 and CDR2 from the germline V gene are SGHTA and FQGNSA. The V gene lost 5 bases and the J gene lost 2 bases, with 15 bases spanning the gap. The CDR3 runs to 16 residues.

The chain employs TRBV6-5 and TRBJ1-4; 7 bases are a match to TRBD1. Germline CDR1 MNHEY, CDR2 SVGAGI. V shed 6 bases, J shed 3 bases, and the junction held 7 bases outside the gene matches. The CDR3 has 15 residues. CDR3 sequence: CASSQQGRSNEKLFF. DNA for the CDR3: TGTGCCAGCAGCCAACAGGGGAGATCTAATGAAAAACTGTTTTTT.

The chain recombines TRBV11-2 with TRBJ1-2; 8 nucleotides line up with TRBD1. J lost 5 bases, V lost 3 bases, and 14 bases had no gene match. This CDR3 comprises 17 residues. Germline V lookup: CDR1 SGHAT, CDR2 FQNNGV. DNA of the CDR3: TGTGCCAGCAGCTTCGACAGGGGTATGGGACCCCCTTATGGCTACACCTTC. Amino acids: CASSFDRGMGPPYGYTF.

This CDR3 is CASSFSGGLPYEQYF. CDR3 sequence (DNA): TGTGCCAGCAGCTTTAGCGGGGGGCTCCCATACGAGCAGTACTTC. V and J are TRBV7-8 and TRBJ2-7; 10 positions match TRBD2. There are 15 residues in the CDR3. The germline gives CDR1 SGHVS, CDR2 FQNEAQ. The V and J ends lost 3 bases and 4 bases, in that order; junction bases with no gene match: 6.

CDR3: CASSRGDFSPRVDEQFF. CDR3 bases: TGTGCCAGTAGCAGGGGGGACTTTTCCCCTCGGGTCGATGAGCAGTTCTTC. This chain connects TRBV19 to TRBJ2-1; possible D gene TRBD1, 7 bases. V lost 6 bases, J lost 8 bases, and 26 bases lay in between. Germline assignment: CDR1 LNHDA and CDR2 SQIVND (reference sequence). There are 17 residues in the CDR3.

This clone appeared once. The chain recombines TRBV7-9 with TRBJ2-5, with D perhaps matching TRBD2 (7 bases). In germline, CDR1 is SEHNR, CDR2 FQNEAQ (reference sequence). This CDR3 comprises 13 residues. The germline V and J ends were trimmed by 6 bases and 5 bases, with 13 bases remaining between them. Written as DNA, the CDR3 is TGTGCCAGCAGATCAGGGGAGGGTGAGACCCAGTACTTC. It codes for CASRSGEGETQYF.

This clone appeared a single time. The rearrangement joins TRBV7-2 to TRBJ1-6, with D unclear. The V gene's germline CDR1 is SGHTA and CDR2 FQGNSA. CDR3 size: 12 residues. The V and J ends lost 5 bases and 12 bases respectively, with 11 bases between them. This CDR3 is CASSAGSKPLHF. The CDR3 DNA is TGTGCCAGCAGCGCGGGGTCTAAACCCCTCCACTTT.

The V and J genes are TRBV4-1 and TRBJ1-4; TRBD1 aligns across 10 bases. Trimming at V came to 4 bases and at J to 7 bases, leaving 9 bases not matched to a gene. Germline V gene data show CDR1 as MGHRA and CDR2 as YSYEKL. The CDR3 consists of 16 residues. The CDR3 DNA is TGCGCCAGCAGCCGCGGACAGGGGGGAGGCCCTGAAAAACTGTTTTTT. Translated: CASSRGQGGGPEKLFF.

The rearrangement uses TRBV6-2 or TRBV6-3 and TRBJ2-1; possibly TRBD2 for D (5 bases). The length of the CDR3 is 13 residues. The V and J ends lost 5 bases and 5 bases respectively, with 10 bases between them. Germline V gives CDR1 MNHEY, CDR2 SVGEGT. The CDR3 protein is CASSRGPDNEQFF. In DNA form, the CDR3 reads TGTGCCAGCAGTCGAGGGCCGGACAATGAGCAGTTCTTC.

The rearrangement links TRBV21-1 to TRBJ1-6; the table's D call, TRBD1, has no DNA check behind it. TRBV21-1 is noted as a pseudogene. CDR3 length: 16 amino acids. The CDR3 here is CASSKGVDRGYSPLHF. The CDR3 bases are TGTGCCAGCAGCAAAGGGGTAGACAGGGGTTATTCACCCCTCCACTTT.

V is TRBV4-2 and J is TRBJ1-1, with 7 bases aligning to TRBD1. V trimming: 3 bases; J trimming: 8 bases; junction bases outside the gene matches: 0. The germline gives CDR1 LGHNA, CDR2 YNFKEQ. This CDR3 comprises 11 residues. CDR3 protein: CASSQGQEAFF. The CDR3 DNA follows: TGTGCCAGCAGCCAGGGACAGGAAGCTTTCTTT.

This rearrangement joins TRBV5-6 to TRBJ2-5; D perhaps matches TRBD1 (5 bases). V was shortened by 2 bases and J by 12 bases, with 17 bases between the two germline ends. Germline V gene lookup returns CDR1 SGHDT and CDR2 YYEEEE. This CDR3 is 13 amino acids long. The CDR3: CASSLFQGAFEYF. CDR3 nucleotides: TGTGCCAGCAGCTTATTCCAGGGCGCATTCGAGTACTTC.

The chain joins TRBV5-1 to TRBJ1-2; 7 nucleotides agree with TRBD1. CDR1 and CDR2 (germline): SGHRS, YFSETQ. This CDR3 contains 13 residues. Trimming took 4 bases from V and 3 from J; bases not matched to a gene: 3. The CDR3 is CASSTGTDYGYTF. CDR3 nucleotides: TGCGCCAGCAGCACCGGGACAGACTATGGCTACACCTTC.

This clone was seen only once. V and J are TRBV24-1 and TRBJ2-5; TRBD1 matches at 10 bases. V dropped 3 bases and J dropped 1; count of bases not matched to a gene: 4. Germline CDR1 reads KGHDR; CDR2 reads SFDVKD. The CDR3 covers 16 residues. The CDR3: CATSDPRTGGQETQYF. In nucleotides, the CDR3 is TGTGCCACCAGTGATCCTCGGACAGGGGGCCAAGAGACCCAGTACTTC.

The CDR3 bases are TGTGCCAGCAGAGGGACTGCCTCCAATGAGCAGTTCTTC. Translated, it gives CASRGTASNEQFF. The gene calls are TRBV7-9 and TRBJ2-1, with D perhaps matching TRBD2 (6 bases). The CDR3 runs 13 residues. Trimming shortened V by 6 bases and J by 6 bases, and 12 bases separated the two germline ends. The germline CDR1 and CDR2 sequences are SEHNR and FQNEAQ (reference sequence).

The V and J genes are TRBV19 and TRBJ2-7, with 8 bases matching TRBD1. There are 14 residues in the CDR3. CDR1 and CDR2 from the germline V gene are LNHDA and SQIVND (reference sequence). V lost 10 bases and J lost 3; bases outside the gene matches: 11. CDR3 DNA: TGTGCCACCCGGCCGGGACAGGCTGGCTACGAGCAGTACTTC. It is translated as CATRPGQAGYEQYF.